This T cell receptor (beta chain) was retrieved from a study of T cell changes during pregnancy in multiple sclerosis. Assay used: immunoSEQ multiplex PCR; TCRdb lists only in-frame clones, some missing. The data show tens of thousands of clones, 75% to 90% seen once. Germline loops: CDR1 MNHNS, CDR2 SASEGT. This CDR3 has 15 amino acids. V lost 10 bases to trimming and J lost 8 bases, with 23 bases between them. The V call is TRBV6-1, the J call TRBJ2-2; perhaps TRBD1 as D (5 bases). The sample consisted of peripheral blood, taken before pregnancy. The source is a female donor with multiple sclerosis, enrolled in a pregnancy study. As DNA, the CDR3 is TGTGCCATCAAGGTGGGAACAGGAGAGGTGGGGGAGCTGTTTTTT. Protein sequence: CAIKVGTGEVGELFF.